This T cell receptor beta chain appears in the sequencing data of a study of T cell changes during pregnancy in multiple sclerosis. Data came from immunoSEQ multiplex PCR; TCRdb stores just in-frame clones and leaves some out. The sample lists approximately 49,000 clones, 88% occurring once. In its sample, this clone ranks as medium-sized. The source of this sequence is a female donor with multiple sclerosis, enrolled in a pregnancy study. The specimen was CD4+ T cells from peripheral blood mononuclear cells, collected in the second trimester of pregnancy.

CDR3 in amino acids: CAWSQSPGGSIQYF. The CDR3 DNA sequence: TGTGCCTGGAGCCAATCCCCAGGGGGCAGCATTCAGTACTTC. V is TRBV30 and J is TRBJ2-4, with 8 nucleotides matching TRBD1. The length of the CDR3 is 14 residues. The germline V gene encodes CDR1 GTSNPN and CDR2 SVGIG (reference sequence). After removal of 3 bases from V and 9 bases from J, the junction contained 10 bases not matched to a gene.